The 25 T cell receptor beta chains in this list originate from one sample, sequenced in a study of identical twins. Each CDR3 protein is one row after TCRdb ran MiXCR on the 5' RACE reads. Of approximately 1.8 million distinct CDR3 sequences in the sample, 25% to 35% were seen once. Sample: cord blood. Every receptor here comes from a newborn girl in good health.

This chain uses TRBV20-1 with TRBJ2-3; 8 bases align to TRBD1. The V gene's germline CDR1 is DFQATT and CDR2 SNEGSKA (reference sequence). V lost 6 bases to trimming and J lost 5 bases; unmatched junction nucleotides: 7. The CDR3 is 13 amino acids. CDR3 loop: CSAPGQGVDTQYF. For the CDR3, the DNA is TGCAGTGCCCCCGGACAGGGTGTAGATACGCAGTATTTT.

V gene TRBV24-1 combines with J gene TRBJ2-1, with a weak D call TRBD2 (6 bases). Trimming shortened V by 1 base and J by 4 bases, and 16 bases separated the two germline ends. There are 17 residues in the CDR3. The germline V gene encodes CDR1 KGHDR and CDR2 SFDVKD. CDR3 protein: CATSDLDRTSRYNEQFF. The CDR3 nucleotides are TGTGCCACCAGTGATTTAGATCGCACTAGCAGATACAATGAGCAGTTCTTC.

This clonotype has only a few counts. The chain combines TRBV7-2 with TRBJ2-4; TRBD2 aligns across 9 bases. The germline gives CDR1 SGHTA, CDR2 FQGNSA. V trimming: 3 bases; J trimming: 6 bases; junction bases outside the gene matches: 9. The CDR3 runs to 16 residues. The chain's CDR3 is CASSFSGSGVVNIQYF. DNA for the CDR3: TGTGCCAGCAGCTTTAGCGGGAGTGGGGTGGTAAACATTCAGTACTTC.

This chain links TRBV5-4 with TRBJ2-7; 7 bases are shared with TRBD2. Germline V gives CDR1 SGHNT, CDR2 YYREEE (reference sequence). J was trimmed by 3 bases and V by 4 bases; bases with no gene match: 10. The CDR3 loop spans 15 amino acids. The DNA of the CDR3 is TGTGCCAGCAGCAAATTCGATAGCGGGCGCTACGAGCAGTACTTC. Its protein is CASSKFDSGRYEQYF.

The chain employs TRBV7-2 and TRBJ2-3; 7 bases line up with TRBD2. Germline V gives CDR1 SGHTA, CDR2 FQGNSA. V lost 5 bases to trimming and J lost 0 bases; unmatched junction nucleotides: 8. The CDR3 spans 16 residues. The CDR3 DNA reads TGTGCCAGCAGCCTTCTAGCGGCCCTTAGCACAGATACGCAGTATTTT. Encoded protein: CASSLLAALSTDTQYF. Full variable domain (remainder filled in from reference TRBV7-2 and TRBJ2-3): GAGVSQSPSNKVTEKGKDVELRCDPISGHTALYWYRQSLGQGLEFLIYFQGNSAPDKSGLPSDRFSAERTGGSVSTLTIQRTQQEDSAVYLCASSLLAALSTDTQYFGPGTRLTVL.

Note on this clonotype: One end of the junction fails to match germline, which may point to a read error. The chain recombines TRBV13 with TRBJ1-6; D unresolved. Germline CDR1 is PRHDT and CDR2 is FYEKMQ (reference sequence). The CDR3 is 15 residues long. The DNA for the CDR3 is TGTGCCGGCAGCTTAAGACGCGTCAGTAATTCACCCCTCCACTTT. Amino acid sequence: CAGSLRRVSNSPLHF.

The V gene is TRBV20-1, the J gene TRBJ2-5; 10 nucleotides align to TRBD2. From germline, CDR1 is DFQATT and CDR2 SNEGSKA (reference sequence). V lost 0 bases, J lost 11 bases, and 12 bases stayed unmatched. This CDR3 has 15 residues. The DNA for the CDR3 is TGCAGTGCTAGAGACCTTGGACTAGCGGATACCCGGCAGTACTTC. As protein: CSARDLGLADTRQYF.

The chain is built from TRBV2 and TRBJ2-1; TRBD1 is a possible D gene (5 bases). The CDR3 runs 15 residues. Trimming left V 7 bases short and J 8 bases short, with 21 bases between. Germline V gives CDR1 SNHLY, CDR2 FYNNEI. This chain's CDR3 is CASTGILLPGYEQFF. The CDR3 region has the DNA TGTGCCAGCACAGGGATACTCCTTCCAGGGTATGAGCAGTTCTTC.

This rearrangement joins TRBV11-2 to TRBJ2-4, with a possible D match to TRBD2 (5 bases). The J call may be incorrect, as the DNA end agrees better with TRBJ2-7. CDR1 is SGHAT, CDR2 FQNNGV, per germline. CDR3 length: 15 amino acids. The CDR3 bases are TGTGCCAGCAGCTCAGCCCGGGGTTACCCCTACGAGCAGTACTTC. It yields the protein CASSSARGYPYEQYF.

This chain links TRBV12-3 or TRBV12-4 with TRBJ1-2; TRBD1 might be the D (5 bases). V lost 5 bases and J 8 bases, leaving 18 bases between the germline ends. The CDR3 covers 14 residues. The CDR3 spells CASSPHRSLGGYTF. The CDR3 DNA sequence: TGTGCCAGCAGTCCACACAGGAGTCTAGGGGGCTACACCTTC.

The table lists this clonotype with a few counts. The J gene is TRBJ2-5, the V gene TRBV4-1, with D perhaps matching TRBD1 (5 bases). CDR3 length: 14 residues. Trimming removed 4 bases at V and 5 bases at J, with 14 bases between. Germline V gene sequence: CDR1 MGHRA, CDR2 YSYEKL. The CDR3 sequence is CASSRLGVRETQYF. CDR3 sequence (DNA): TGCGCCAGCAGCCGCCTAGGGGTGCGGGAGACCCAGTACTTC.

This clonotype was recorded a few times. The CDR3 nucleotides are TGCAGCGTTGATTCGGGGGTAGGGTACGAGCAGTACTTC. Translating gives CSVDSGVGYEQYF. The J gene is TRBJ2-7, the V gene TRBV29-1; D is possibly TRBD2 (6 bases). The V gene lost 3 bases and the J gene lost 4 bases, with 13 bases spanning the gap. This CDR3 region has 13 residues. The V gene's germline CDR1 is SQVTM and CDR2 ANQGSEA.

V is TRBV28 and J is TRBJ1-4, with 8 positions matching TRBD1. From germline, CDR1 is MDHEN and CDR2 SYDVKM. The CDR3 runs to 18 residues. With 6 bases clipped from V and 4 bases from J, the junction kept 16 bases outside the gene matches. The CDR3 nucleotides are TGTGCCAGCAGCCTGGACAGGGTGGGGAGAGTGTTTAATGAAAAACTGTTTTTT. Its protein product is CASSLDRVGRVFNEKLFF.

The chain links TRBV4-1 to TRBJ1-2, with a possible D match to TRBD1 (6 bases). The length of the CDR3 is 15 residues. CDR1 and CDR2 (germline): MGHRA, YSYEKL. V lost 0 bases to trimming and J lost 4 bases, with 12 bases between them. The CDR3 loop reads CASSQDWTALYGYTF. The CDR3 region has the DNA TGCGCCAGCAGCCAAGATTGGACAGCTCTCTATGGCTACACCTTC.

This clonotype was counted at least ten times. This chain links TRBV11-2 with TRBJ2-3; 11 nucleotides agree with TRBD2. Germline assignment: CDR1 SGHAT and CDR2 FQNNGV. CDR3 length equals 15 residues. Trimming cost V 4 bases and J 2 bases; bases outside gene matches: 2. The CDR3 bases are TGTGCCAGCAGCTCTAGCGGGGGGTCCACAGATACGCAGTATTTT. The encoded protein is CASSSSGGSTDTQYF.

At least ten counts were recorded for this clonotype. The chain couples TRBV28 to TRBJ2-7, with D possibly being TRBD1 (5 bases). CDR3 length equals 15 residues. The ends were cut back, 3 bases at V and 0 bases at J, with 12 bases in the middle. Germline V gives CDR1 MDHEN, CDR2 SYDVKM. CDR3 region: CASSFPGPSSYEQYF. The CDR3 nucleotides are TGTGCCAGCAGTTTCCCAGGGCCGAGCTCCTACGAGCAGTACTTC.

With regard to this clonotype: An end of the junction differs from the germline gene, which may be a read error. This chain connects TRBV7-9 to TRBJ2-3; D possibly corresponds to TRBD2 (6 bases). This CDR3 contains 15 residues. CDR1 and CDR2 from the germline V gene are SEHNR and FQNEAQ (reference sequence). The CDR3 sequence is CASSSRLVGTDTLYF. Written as DNA, the CDR3 is TGTGCCAGCAGCTCCCGACTAGTTGGCACAGATACGCTGTATTTT.

The sample holds a few counts of this clonotype. The chain carries TRBV18 and TRBJ2-1, with 15 positions matching TRBD2. CDR3 length: 16 residues. The germline gives CDR1 KGHSH, CDR2 LQKENI. The junction had 6 bases not matched to a gene; V was cut back by 6 bases and J by 6 bases. The DNA for the CDR3 is TGTGCCAGCTCCCGAGGACTAGCGGGAGGGTCCAATGAGCAGTTCTTC. This translates into CASSRGLAGGSNEQFF.

The V call is TRBV20-1, the J call TRBJ2-7; D gene unclear. V dropped 3 bases and J dropped 3 bases, with 6 bases sitting between them. CDR3 length: 11 amino acids. From germline, CDR1 is DFQATT and CDR2 SNEGSKA (reference sequence). The CDR3 reads CSARNGYEQYF. In DNA, the CDR3 is TGCAGTGCTAGGAATGGCTACGAGCAGTACTTC.

The rearrangement uses TRBV2 and TRBJ2-1; no clear D. The DNA end favors TRBJ2-7, so the J call may be wrong. Germline-derived CDR1 and CDR2 are SNHLY and FYNNEI. The CDR3 sequence is 14 residues long. CDR3 DNA: TGTGCCAGCAGTCCCATGACTGCCTACAATGAGCAGTACTTC. It translates to CASSPMTAYNEQYF.

This sequence joins TRBV6-6 and TRBJ2-2; D is tentatively TRBD1 or TRBD2 (6 bases each). V was trimmed by 2 bases and J by 3 bases, leaving 10 bases between them. This CDR3 spans 15 amino acids. Germline V gives CDR1 MNHNY, CDR2 SVGAGI (reference sequence). CDR3 residues: CASSYRGPDTGELFF. Here the CDR3 DNA reads TGTGCCAGCAGTTACCGGGGGCCGGACACCGGGGAGCTGTTTTTT.

This clonotype was found a few times. The chain employs TRBV11-2 and TRBJ2-3; D call uncertain. V lost 6 bases and J lost 0, with 22 bases in between. Germline values: CDR1 SGHAT, CDR2 FQNNGV. The CDR3 runs to 18 residues. CDR3 amino acids: CASSHRVLTLTSTDTQYF. The CDR3, as DNA: TGTGCCAGCAGTCATAGGGTACTGACTTTGACTAGCACAGATACGCAGTATTTT.

V and J are TRBV5-1 and TRBJ2-3; a possible D gene is TRBD2 (6 bases). V dropped 1 base and J dropped 1 base, with 10 bases sitting between them. The germline CDR1 and CDR2 sequences are SGHRS and YFSETQ. This CDR3 has 15 amino acids. The CDR3 coding sequence is TGCGCCAGCAGCTTGTCGGGGGATCGCACAGATACGCAGTATTTT. Protein: CASSLSGDRTDTQYF.

This clonotype was found a few times. This chain joins TRBV29-1 and TRBJ2-1; a weak D match, TRBD1 (6 bases). The CDR3 length is 15 residues. Trimming stripped 2 bases from V and 1 base from J, with 12 bases between. Germline values: CDR1 SQVTM, CDR2 ANQGSEA. CDR3 bases: TGCAGCGTTGAACATGGGGGCCTATCCTACAATGAGCAGTTCTTC. Its translation: CSVEHGGLSYNEQFF.

This clonotype was counted a few times. The chain carries TRBV4-1 and TRBJ2-5; no clear D gene. Germline-derived CDR1 and CDR2 are MGHRA and YSYEKL. There are 15 residues in the CDR3. With 4 bases removed from V and 7 bases from J, the gap between germline ends came to 19 bases. The CDR3 sequence is CASSRLPLAPGTQYF. CDR3 DNA sequence: TGCGCCAGCAGCCGATTGCCCTTGGCGCCGGGGACCCAGTACTTC.